The 27 T cell receptor beta chains in this list originate from one sample, sequenced in a study of T-cell reconstitution after alpha-beta-depleted transplantation in children. The TCRbeta library was prepared with unique molecular identifiers. MiXCR was run by TCRdb on the PCR reads, yielding one entry per CDR3 protein. This table has about 130,000 distinct CDR3 sequences, 9.5% to 10% appearing once. Sample: PBMCs, mostly from graft donor cells, taken 180 days after TCRalphabeta/CD19-depleted stem cell transplant. The receptors come from a girl less than two years old who had a stem cell transplant for combined immunodeficiency, so the T cells may come from the graft donor.

The V and J genes are TRBV20-1 and TRBJ2-7; either TRBD1 or TRBD2 may supply D (7 bases each). CDR1 DFQATT and CDR2 SNEGSKA come from the germline V gene (reference sequence). The CDR3 runs to 15 residues. Trimming took off 3 bases at V and 5 bases at J, with 20 bases between the two ends. CDR3 coding DNA: TGCAGTGCTAGCCCAGCGTCGACAGGGAGGGACGAGCAGTACTTC. Residues: CSASPASTGRDEQYF.

This clonotype was recorded a few times. CDR3 in DNA: TGTGCCAGCAGTTTCCGGGACAGCTGGGCAGATACGCAGTATTTT. Amino acid sequence: CASSFRDSWADTQYF. The V call is TRBV27, the J call TRBJ2-3; 7 bases fit TRBD1. This CDR3 is 15 amino acids long. Unmatched junction bases numbered 7, after V lost 3 bases and J lost 4 bases. Looked up from germline, CDR1 is MNHEY and CDR2 is SMNVEV (reference sequence).

This clonotype has more than one count but fewer than ten. The chain recombines TRBV6-1 with TRBJ2-2, with D possibly called TRBD1 or TRBD2 (5 bases each). CDR1 and CDR2 from the germline V gene are MNHNS and SASEGT. This CDR3 comprises 15 residues. The germline V and J ends were trimmed by 6 bases and 0 bases, with 11 bases remaining between them. As DNA, the CDR3 is TGTGCCAGCAGACCCGGGACGCCGAACACCGGGGAGCTGTTTTTT. Translated, it gives CASRPGTPNTGELFF.

The chain carries TRBV10-3 and TRBJ2-7, with 7 bases fitting TRBD1. After removal of 2 bases from V and 2 bases from J, the junction contained 6 bases not matched to a gene. CDR3 length: 15 amino acids. CDR1 and CDR2 (germline): ENHRY, SYGVKD. This CDR3 reads CAISEPGQQTYEQYF. CDR3 sequence (DNA): TGTGCCATCAGTGAGCCGGGACAGCAGACCTACGAGCAGTACTTC.

This clonotype was found a few times. This chain's CDR3 is CASSPRGKETQYF. DNA of the CDR3: TGTGCCAGCTCACCTCGAGGGAAGGAGACCCAGTACTTC. The genes are TRBV18 and TRBJ2-5, with D maybe TRBD2 (5 bases). CDR1 and CDR2 (germline): KGHSH, LQKENI. The CDR3 consists of 13 residues. V dropped 3 bases and J dropped 5 bases, with 10 bases sitting between them.

This clonotype was counted ten times or more. The chain has TRBV20-1 and TRBJ2-2, with 7 bases identical to TRBD1. V shed 6 bases and J 6 bases; nucleotides not matched to a gene: 7. The CDR3 sequence is 13 residues long. Germline CDR1 reads DFQATT; CDR2 reads SNEGSKA (reference sequence). In DNA form, the CDR3 reads TGCAGTGCCCGACAGGGAATCCCCGGGGAGCTGTTTTTT. Translating it yields CSARQGIPGELFF.

V and J are TRBV20-1 and TRBJ2-5; D tentatively fits TRBD1 or TRBD2 (6 bases each). CDR3 length: 14 amino acids. V lost 4 bases to trimming and J lost 1 base, with 13 bases between them. Germline CDR1 reads DFQATT; CDR2 reads SNEGSKA (reference sequence). The CDR3 DNA follows: TGCAGTGCTAATAGCGGAGGGGGCCAAGAGACCCAGTACTTC. It translates to CSANSGGGQETQYF.

This clonotype has just a few counts. V usage is TRBV7-2 and J usage is TRBJ1-4; 10 nucleotides match TRBD1. The CDR3 consists of 17 residues. V shed 5 bases and J 1 base; nucleotides not matched to a gene: 7. Germline values: CDR1 SGHTA, CDR2 FQGNSA. CDR3 protein: CASSPGQGKRTNEKLFF. In DNA form, the CDR3 reads TGTGCCAGCAGCCCGGGACAGGGGAAACGAACTAATGAAAAACTGTTTTTT.

The V gene is TRBV12-3 or TRBV12-4, the J gene TRBJ2-2; 7 positions agree with TRBD2. The CDR3 has 13 amino acids. V was pared by 10 bases and J by 7 bases, with 9 bases of the junction left unmatched. CDR3 residues: CAIGSGGNGELFF. CDR3 sequence (DNA): TGTGCCATAGGCTCGGGGGGAAACGGGGAGCTGTTTTTT.

The CDR3 DNA reads TGTGCCAGCGGGGGTGGGACTAACATAGTGGATGAGCAGTTCTTC. This gives the protein CASGGGTNIVDEQFF. The V call is TRBV6-1, the J call TRBJ2-1, with 7 bases lining up with TRBD2. The junction had 15 bases not matched to a gene; V was cut back by 8 bases and J by 8 bases. The CDR3 loop spans 15 amino acids. Germline loops: CDR1 MNHNS, CDR2 SASEGT.

The V call is TRBV5-1, the J call TRBJ1-6; 7 bases line up with TRBD1. This CDR3 spans 14 amino acids. The J segment lost 7 bases and the V segment lost 3 bases, leaving 4 bases of the junction unmatched. CDR1 SGHRS and CDR2 YFSETQ come from the germline V gene. This CDR3 is CASSWDRSNSPLHF. The CDR3 bases are TGCGCCAGCAGCTGGGACAGAAGCAATTCACCCCTCCACTTT. The variable domain in full, completed from reference TRBV5-1 and TRBJ1-6, reads KAGVTQTPRYLIKTRGQQVTLSCSPISGHRSVSWYQQTPGQGLQFLFEYFSETQRNKGNFPGRFSGRQFSNSRSEMNVSTLELGDSALYLCASSWDRSNSPLHFGNGTRLTVT.

The rearrangement joins TRBV27 to TRBJ2-7; 10 bases are a match to TRBD1. CDR1 is MNHEY and CDR2 is SMNVEV in the germline V gene (reference sequence). J gave up 2 bases and V 9 bases, and 4 bases lay outside the gene matches. The CDR3 length is 13 residues. CDR3 loop: CARKTGGPYEQYF. The CDR3 DNA sequence: TGTGCCAGGAAGACAGGGGGCCCCTACGAGCAGTACTTC.

This clonotype was seen a few times. The chain uses TRBV12-3 or TRBV12-4 and TRBJ2-1; perhaps TRBD2 as D (5 bases). CDR3 length: 15 residues. V was trimmed by 6 bases and J by 0 bases, leaving 12 bases between them. The CDR3 loop reads CASSHRAASYNEQFF. The DNA for the CDR3 is TGTGCCAGCAGCCACAGAGCGGCCTCCTACAATGAGCAGTTCTTC.

The chain uses TRBV20-1 and TRBJ2-7; 10 bases fit TRBD1. Germline V gives CDR1 DFQATT, CDR2 SNEGSKA (reference sequence). The CDR3 has 13 residues. The V and J ends lost 6 bases and 4 bases, in that order; junction bases with no gene match: 6. CDR3 amino acids: CSAPTGGGYEQYF. DNA for the CDR3: TGCAGTGCCCCGACAGGGGGCGGGTACGAGCAGTACTTC.

This clonotype was observed a few times. The junction differs from germline at one of its ends, possibly a read error. The gene calls are TRBV3-1 and TRBJ2-7; 7 bases match TRBD1. Germline V CDR1 and CDR2: LGHDT, YNNKEL (reference sequence). The CDR3 loop spans 12 amino acids. In DNA form, the CDR3 reads TGTGCCAGCAGCCAGGTTAGCGACAGGGTTAACTTC. It yields the protein CASSQVSDRVNF.

This sequence joins TRBV7-9 and TRBJ2-1, with 7 bases identical to TRBD2. Germline loops: CDR1 SEHNR, CDR2 FQNEAQ (reference sequence). V gave up 0 bases and J gave up 5 bases; unmatched junction bases: 7. The CDR3 loop spans 16 amino acids. This CDR3 is CASSLAQSGANNEQFF. The CDR3 nucleotides are TGTGCCAGCAGCTTAGCGCAAAGCGGGGCCAACAATGAGCAGTTCTTC. The whole variable domain, filled in from reference TRBV7-9 and TRBJ2-1, reads DTGVSQNPRHKITKRGQNVTFRCDPISEHNRLYWYRQTLGQGPEFLTYFQNEAQLEKSRLLSDRFSAERPKGSFSTLEIQRTEQGDSAMYLCASSLAQSGANNEQFFGPGTRLTVL.

This clonotype was observed a handful of times. This chain joins TRBV7-8 and TRBJ2-1, with D tentatively TRBD1 or TRBD2 (6 bases each). Trimming took off 5 bases at V and 6 bases at J, with 17 bases between the two ends. Germline V gene sequence: CDR1 SGHVS, CDR2 FQNEAQ. The CDR3 consists of 15 residues. Here the CDR3 DNA reads TGTGCCAGCAGCCCGCGCCGGGGGCCAGCCAATGAGCAGTTCTTC. Protein product: CASSPRRGPANEQFF.

In this sample, this clonotype turned up many times. This chain uses TRBV6-2 or TRBV6-3 with TRBJ2-1; 15 nucleotides agree with TRBD2. Germline assignment: CDR1 MNHEY and CDR2 SVGEGT. The CDR3 is made up of 17 amino acids. The V gene end was trimmed by 7 bases and the J gene end by 9 bases; junction bases not matched to a gene: 13. The CDR3 region has the DNA TGTGCCAGCACCGTACGTACGGGACTAGCGGGAGGTACTGAGCAGTTCTTC. This encodes CASTVRTGLAGGTEQFF.

This clonotype has ten or more counts. The chain has TRBV12-3 or TRBV12-4 and TRBJ1-4; maybe TRBD1 (5 bases). Trimming took off 3 bases at V and 6 bases at J, with 8 bases between the two ends. The CDR3 covers 13 residues. The CDR3 region is CASSFRVYEKLFF. For the CDR3, the DNA is TGTGCCAGCAGTTTCAGGGTCTATGAAAAACTGTTTTTT.

This clonotype has ten or more counts. J is TRBJ2-7 and V is TRBV5-1; no clear D. The CDR3 is 14 amino acids. V was clipped by 3 bases and J by 7 bases, with 17 bases between them. Germline V gene lookup returns CDR1 SGHRS and CDR2 YFSETQ. CDR3 DNA: TGCGCCAGCAGCTCCGGGCCCCCGGTTGATGAGCAGTACTTC. Its protein product is CASSSGPPVDEQYF.

This clonotype was counted only a few times. V usage is TRBV11-2 and J usage is TRBJ2-7, with D perhaps matching TRBD1 or TRBD2 (5 bases each). The CDR3 covers 13 residues. Germline CDR1 SGHAT, CDR2 FQNNGV. V dropped 5 bases and J dropped 3 bases, with 11 bases sitting between them. This CDR3 reads CASSPRDLYEQYF. For the CDR3, the DNA is TGTGCCAGCAGCCCTCGGGACCTCTACGAGCAGTACTTC.

V is TRBV5-8 and J is TRBJ2-7; 15 bases are shared with TRBD2. V lost 7 bases, J lost 4 bases, and 12 bases stayed unmatched. The CDR3 is 17 residues long. Germline loops: CDR1 SGHTS, CDR2 YDEGEE. CDR3 sequence reads: CASGPGTSGRPRYEQYF. As DNA, the CDR3 is TGTGCCAGCGGTCCCGGGACTAGCGGGAGGCCCCGGTACGAGCAGTACTTC.

The gene calls are TRBV6-5 and TRBJ2-3, with 16 bases aligning to TRBD2. Germline CDR1 and CDR2: MNHEY and SVGAGI. V dropped 2 bases and J dropped 0; count of bases not matched to a gene: 2. The CDR3 sequence is 18 residues long. The CDR3 sequence is CASSYGTSGRGSTDTQYF. In DNA, the CDR3 is TGTGCCAGCAGTTACGGGACTAGCGGGAGGGGGAGCACAGATACGCAGTATTTT.

This chain joins TRBV18 and TRBJ1-1, with a possible D match to TRBD1 (5 bases). Germline assignment: CDR1 KGHSH and CDR2 LQKENI. The CDR3 is 13 residues long. The germline V and J ends were trimmed by 3 bases and 1 base, with 6 bases remaining between them. CDR3 DNA: TGTGCCAGCTCACCGGGGGAGAACACTGAAGCTTTCTTT. Translation: CASSPGENTEAFF.

This clonotype was seen only a few times. The chain has TRBV29-1 and TRBJ2-1; 9 bases are a match to TRBD1. Germline trimming cut 5 bases from V and 6 bases from J; bases unmatched to any gene: 14. Germline lookup yields CDR1 SQVTM and CDR2 ANQGSEA. The CDR3 runs to 16 residues. The CDR3 bases are TGCAGCGTTCCCCTCTGGGGGGGACAGGGAGGCAATGAGCAGTTCTTC. Its protein is CSVPLWGGQGGNEQFF.

The DNA for the CDR3 is TGTGCCAGCAGCTTGGTAGCGGGGACCAATGAGCAGTTCTTC. It translates to CASSLVAGTNEQFF. The J gene is TRBJ2-1, the V gene TRBV5-8; TRBD2 matches 8 bases. CDR1 SGHTS and CDR2 YDEGEE come from the germline V gene. V shed 0 bases, J shed 6 bases, and the junction held 2 bases outside the gene matches. The CDR3 loop spans 14 amino acids.

The chain recombines TRBV9 with TRBJ2-7; D possibly corresponds to TRBD2 (5 bases). Trimming removed 3 bases at V and 0 bases at J, with 13 bases between. This CDR3 region has 15 residues. CDR1 is SGDLS and CDR2 is YYNGEE in the germline V gene. CDR3: CASSADWRSSYEQYF. In nucleotides, the CDR3 is TGTGCCAGCAGCGCCGATTGGAGGAGCTCCTACGAGCAGTACTTC.